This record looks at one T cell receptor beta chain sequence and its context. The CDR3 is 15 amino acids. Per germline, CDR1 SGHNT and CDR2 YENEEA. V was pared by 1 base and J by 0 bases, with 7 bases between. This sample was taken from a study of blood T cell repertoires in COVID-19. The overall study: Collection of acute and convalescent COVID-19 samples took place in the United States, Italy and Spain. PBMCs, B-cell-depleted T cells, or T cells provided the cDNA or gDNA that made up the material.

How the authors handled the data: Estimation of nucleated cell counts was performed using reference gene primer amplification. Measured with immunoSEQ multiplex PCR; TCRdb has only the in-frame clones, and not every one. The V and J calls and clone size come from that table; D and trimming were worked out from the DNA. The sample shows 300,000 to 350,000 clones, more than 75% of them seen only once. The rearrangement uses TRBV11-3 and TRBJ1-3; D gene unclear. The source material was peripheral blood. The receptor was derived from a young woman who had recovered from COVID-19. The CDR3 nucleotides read TGTGCCAGCAGCTTAGCGGGGTACTCTGGAAACACCATATATTTT. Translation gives CASSLAGYSGNTIYF. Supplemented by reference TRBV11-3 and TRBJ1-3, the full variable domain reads EAGVVQSPRYKIIEKKQPVAFWCNPISGHNTLYWYLQNLGQGPELLIRYENEEAVDDSQLPKDRFSAERLKGVDSTLKIQPAELGDSAVYLCASSLAGYSGNTIYFGEGSWLTVV.